These 28 T cell receptor beta chains were sequenced from one sample in a study of cytomegalovirus exposure and HLA in healthy donors (dated by TCRdb to 2016 to 2017). The method behind the library was the immunoSEQ multiplex PCR assay. Here the immuneACCESS table is served through TCRdb, limited to in-frame sequences with V and J called. Missing clones are a known gap in these copies; in checked studies unresolved V genes cover under half, and the rest lacks a known reason. Counted in this sample were 120,000 or so clones; roughly 90% of them appeared once. 1.9% of the sample is in the top ten clones. The sequenced sample was PBMCs. Source of these receptors: a young woman in good health and CMV-seronegative.

This clone has only a few counts. This chain uses TRBV11-2 with TRBJ1-1; the D is unclear. Trimming shortened V by 1 base and J by 10 bases, and 13 bases separated the two germline ends. The CDR3 is 13 residues long. Germline lookup yields CDR1 SGHAT and CDR2 FQNNGV. The chain's CDR3 is CASSLVASPGAFF. CDR3 in DNA: TGTGCCAGCAGCTTAGTGGCTAGCCCAGGAGCTTTCTTT.

The chain recombines TRBV9 with TRBJ2-7, with TRBD1 matching 8 bases. This CDR3 region has 13 residues. Trimming removed 4 bases from V and 4 bases from J; junction bases left unmatched: 4. CDR1 is SGDLS and CDR2 is YYNGEE in the germline V gene. The CDR3 here is CASSPGGGYEQYF. The CDR3 DNA reads TGTGCCAGCAGCCCAGGGGGCGGGTACGAGCAGTACTTC.

The rearrangement joins TRBV7-2 to TRBJ2-5; 7 bases align to TRBD2. The germline V gene encodes CDR1 SGHTA and CDR2 FQGNSA. J gave up 2 bases and V 2 bases, and 5 bases lay outside the gene matches. The CDR3 covers 15 residues. Here the CDR3 DNA reads TGTGCCAGCAGCTTATGGGGGAGGGATCAAGAGACCCAGTACTTC. Protein product: CASSLWGRDQETQYF.

CDR3 sequence: CASSPEWSYEQYF. Written as DNA, the CDR3 is TGTGCCAGTAGTCCGGAGTGGAGCTACGAGCAGTACTTC. This rearrangement joins TRBV19 to TRBJ2-7; the D is unclear. The V gene lost 5 bases and the J gene lost 3 bases, with 11 bases spanning the gap. Germline values: CDR1 LNHDA, CDR2 SQIVND (reference sequence). The CDR3 runs to 13 residues. Full variable domain (outside the CDR3, taken from reference TRBV19 and TRBJ2-7): DGGITQSPKYLFRKEGQNVTLSCEQNLNHDAMYWYRQDPGQGLRLIYYSQIVNDFQKGDIAEGYSVSREKKESFPLTVTSAQKNPTAFYLCASSPEWSYEQYFGPGTRLTVT.

This chain uses TRBV2 with TRBJ1-4; perhaps TRBD1 as D (6 bases). V was clipped by 3 bases and J by 7 bases, with 15 bases between them. The CDR3 has 15 amino acids. CDR1 is SNHLY and CDR2 is FYNNEI in the germline V gene. CDR3 in DNA: TGTGCCAGCAGTGATTTGGAGGGAGGGGGTGAAAAACTGTTTTTT. This codes for CASSDLEGGGEKLFF.

V is TRBV6-1 and J is TRBJ2-1; 14 bases map to TRBD2. Germline CDR1 and CDR2: MNHNS and SASEGT. This CDR3 comprises 16 residues. V trimming: 2 bases; J trimming: 7 bases; junction bases outside the gene matches: 4. CDR3 bases: TGTGCCAGCAGTGAACGGACTAGCGGGAGGAGTAATGAGCAGTTCTTC. Its translation is CASSERTSGRSNEQFF.

The chain employs TRBV30 and TRBJ2-1, with 7 bases fitting TRBD2. This CDR3 has 16 amino acids. The V and J ends lost 0 bases and 4 bases, in that order; junction bases with no gene match: 9. The V gene's germline CDR1 is GTSNPN and CDR2 SVGIG (reference sequence). The CDR3 bases are TGTGCCTGGAGTGTACCCCTAGCGGACGGGTACAATGAGCAGTTCTTC. Its translation: CAWSVPLADGYNEQFF. Filled out from reference TRBV30 and TRBJ2-1, the complete variable domain reads SQTIHQWPATLVQPVGSPLSLECTVEGTSNPNLYWYRQAAGRGLQLLFYSVGIGQISSEVPQNLSASRPQDRQFILSSKKLLLSDSGFYLCAWSVPLADGYNEQFFGPGTRLTVL.

The J gene is TRBJ2-7, the V gene TRBV6-1; D is possibly TRBD1 (5 bases). There are 14 residues in the CDR3. The germline CDR1 and CDR2 sequences are MNHNS and SASEGT. Trimming shortened V by 6 bases and J by 0 bases, and 12 bases separated the two germline ends. CDR3 amino acids: CASRATEFSYEQYF. The CDR3 DNA reads TGTGCCAGCAGAGCGACAGAGTTCTCCTACGAGCAGTACTTC.

This clone was counted once. This chain links TRBV10-3 with TRBJ2-7; D is possibly TRBD1 (6 bases). CDR3 length: 12 residues. V was shortened by 10 bases and J by 3 bases, with 13 bases between the two germline ends. Germline V lookup: CDR1 ENHRY, CDR2 SYGVKD. For the CDR3, the DNA is TGTGCCACCAAGGAGGACAGCTACGAGCAGTACTTC. It is translated as CATKEDSYEQYF.

This chain uses TRBV4-1 with TRBJ2-1, with D possibly TRBD2 on 6 matching bases. From germline, CDR1 is MGHRA and CDR2 YSYEKL. V was pared by 3 bases and J by 0 bases, with 15 bases between. The CDR3 consists of 17 residues. The CDR3 region is CASSQGGGPSSYNEQFF. CDR3 sequence (DNA): TGCGCCAGCAGCCAGGGGGGTGGTCCTAGCTCCTACAATGAGCAGTTCTTC.

The chain joins TRBV9 to TRBJ2-2; the match to TRBD1 covers 9 bases. J lost 5 bases, V lost 4 bases, and 9 bases had no gene match. Germline values: CDR1 SGDLS, CDR2 YYNGEE. The CDR3 runs to 16 residues. This chain's CDR3 is CASSPWRQGGTGELFF. The CDR3 DNA sequence: TGTGCCAGCAGCCCATGGAGACAGGGGGGGACCGGGGAGCTGTTTTTT.

The chain carries TRBV27 and TRBJ2-7; D gene ambiguous. The V end lost 5 bases, the J end lost 1 base, and 6 bases lay between the germline ends. The CDR3 loop spans 12 amino acids. Germline values: CDR1 MNHEY, CDR2 SMNVEV (reference sequence). The chain's CDR3 is CASSADSYEQYF. The CDR3 DNA follows: TGTGCCAGCAGTGCAGATTCCTACGAGCAGTACTTC.

The rearrangement uses TRBV5-4 and TRBJ2-5; 11 bases map to TRBD2. Germline loops: CDR1 SGHNT, CDR2 YYREEE (reference sequence). Losses at the gene ends were 4 bases for V and 5 bases for J; bases not matched to a gene: 4. The CDR3 runs to 14 residues. In nucleotides, the CDR3 is TGTGCCAGCAGCCCCGGGACTAGCGGCGAGACCCAGTACTTC. It encodes CASSPGTSGETQYF.

This sequence joins TRBV7-2 and TRBJ2-2; TRBD2 might be the D (6 bases). Germline V CDR1 and CDR2: SGHTA, FQGNSA. V lost 5 bases and J lost 7, with 14 bases in between. The CDR3 length is 14 residues. In nucleotides, the CDR3 is TGTGCCAGCAGCAACGGGGGTAGGGGCGGGGAGCTGTTTTTT. Its translation is CASSNGGRGGELFF.

This clone was counted a single time. The genes are TRBV9 and TRBJ2-1; no firm D call. Germline V gene data show CDR1 as SGDLS and CDR2 as YYNGEE. The CDR3 runs to 15 residues. Trimming pared 3 bases from V and 0 bases from J, leaving 10 bases between. The CDR3 bases are TGTGCCAGCAGCGAGTCGGGTCGCTCCTACAATGAGCAGTTCTTC. This codes for CASSESGRSYNEQFF.

The chain joins TRBV10-3 to TRBJ2-3; possible D gene TRBD2, 5 bases. The length of the CDR3 is 15 residues. Trimming took off 0 bases at V and 10 bases at J, with 17 bases between the two ends. From germline, CDR1 is ENHRY and CDR2 SYGVKD. The CDR3 sequence: CAISESMGSDGAQYF. The CDR3 DNA reads TGTGCCATCAGTGAGTCGATGGGTTCGGACGGGGCGCAGTATTTT.

The chain joins TRBV27 to TRBJ1-2, with 9 bases that match TRBD1. V trimming: 6 bases; J trimming: 4 bases; junction bases outside the gene matches: 3. Germline assignment: CDR1 MNHEY and CDR2 SMNVEV (reference sequence). The CDR3 consists of 13 residues. The CDR3 here is CASRTGGRYGYTF. The CDR3 DNA reads TGTGCCAGCAGGACAGGGGGTCGCTATGGCTACACCTTC.

The chain is built from TRBV5-1 and TRBJ2-1, with a possible D match to TRBD1 (5 bases). This CDR3 has 16 residues. Trimming shortened V by 5 bases and J by 0 bases, and 15 bases separated the two germline ends. Germline assignment: CDR1 SGHRS and CDR2 YFSETQ. The CDR3: CASSLSRVTSYNEQFF. For the CDR3, the DNA is TGCGCCAGCAGTTTGTCCAGGGTAACCTCCTACAATGAGCAGTTCTTC.

The V and J genes are TRBV9 and TRBJ2-5, with 8 bases that match TRBD2. The V gene end was trimmed by 0 bases and the J gene end by 1 base; junction bases not matched to a gene: 2. The CDR3 extends over 15 amino acids. CDR1 is SGDLS, CDR2 YYNGEE, per germline. This CDR3 is CASSVVAGPQETQYF. The CDR3 DNA is TGTGCCAGCAGCGTAGTAGCGGGGCCCCAAGAGACCCAGTACTTC.

CDR3 protein: CASSFPGTGGGEQFF. The CDR3 region has the DNA TGTGCCAGCAGTTTCCCCGGGACAGGTGGCGGTGAGCAGTTCTTC. The chain uses TRBV27 and TRBJ2-1, with 8 bases that match TRBD1. The CDR3 consists of 15 residues. The V gene end was trimmed by 3 bases and the J gene end by 9 bases; junction bases not matched to a gene: 10. Germline CDR1 and CDR2: MNHEY and SMNVEV (reference sequence).

This sequence joins TRBV6-1 and TRBJ1-2, with 8 bases lining up with TRBD1. Germline V gives CDR1 MNHNS, CDR2 SASEGT. CDR3 size: 16 residues. V gave up 4 bases and J gave up 4 bases; unmatched junction bases: 11. The CDR3 coding sequence is TGTGCCAGCAGTGTCCTACCGGCGACAGGGGCCTATGGCTACACCTTC. Its translation: CASSVLPATGAYGYTF.

V and J are TRBV9 and TRBJ2-2, with a weak D call TRBD2 (5 bases). V was trimmed by 4 bases and J by 0 bases, leaving 16 bases between them. CDR3 length: 17 amino acids. Germline V gene data show CDR1 as SGDLS and CDR2 as YYNGEE. The CDR3 is CASSSRPTEANTGELFF. CDR3 sequence (DNA): TGTGCCAGCAGCTCCCGACCGACGGAGGCGAACACCGGGGAGCTGTTTTTT.

The gene calls are TRBV14 and TRBJ2-1, with D hard to call. This CDR3 is 12 amino acids long. V shed 0 bases and J shed 9 bases, with 6 bases lying between them. Per germline, CDR1 SGHDN and CDR2 FVKESK. This chain's CDR3 is CASSQEGGEQFF. In DNA form, the CDR3 reads TGTGCCAGCAGCCAAGAAGGCGGTGAGCAGTTCTTC. The variable domain in full, completed from reference TRBV14 and TRBJ2-1, reads EAGVTQFPSHSVIEKGQTVTLRCDPISGHDNLYWYRRVMGKEIKFLLHFVKESKQDESGMPNNRFLAERTGGTYSTLKVQPAELEDSGVYFCASSQEGGEQFFGPGTRLTVL.

This clone appeared once. The chain joins TRBV2 to TRBJ2-3; TRBD1 matches at 7 bases. V shed 8 bases and J 4 bases; nucleotides not matched to a gene: 9. The CDR3 covers 14 residues. CDR1 and CDR2 from the germline V gene are SNHLY and FYNNEI. CDR3 coding DNA: TGTGCCAGCGTAACAGGGGCTAGGTCAGATACGCAGTATTTT. This translates into CASVTGARSDTQYF.

This rearrangement joins TRBV5-1 to TRBJ2-1, with D perhaps TRBD2 (6 bases). The CDR3 has 15 residues. Germline CDR1 is SGHRS and CDR2 is YFSETQ. V was pared by 5 bases and J by 5 bases, with 17 bases between. As DNA, the CDR3 is TGCGCCAGCAGAAGGGACTCCAAAGAACACAATGAGCAGTTCTTC. This translates into CASRRDSKEHNEQFF.

This clone has just one count. The chain couples TRBV30 to TRBJ2-1; D perhaps matches TRBD2 (7 bases). V gave up 2 bases and J gave up 7 bases, with 18 bases separating them. The CDR3 loop spans 15 amino acids. Germline CDR1 GTSNPN, CDR2 SVGIG (reference sequence). The CDR3 protein is CAWSLRGGVGNEQFF. Here the CDR3 DNA reads TGTGCCTGGAGTCTAAGGGGGGGAGTGGGAAATGAGCAGTTCTTC.

The chain links TRBV11-3 to TRBJ1-1, with D uncertain. This CDR3 spans 12 amino acids. CDR1 and CDR2 (germline): SGHNT, YENEEA. V shed 1 base and J shed 8 bases, with 8 bases lying between them. CDR3 coding DNA: TGTGCCAGCAGCTTAGGTCCGGGAGAAGCTTTCTTT. Encoded protein: CASSLGPGEAFF.

The V and J genes are TRBV9 and TRBJ2-3; D unresolved. The CDR3 runs to 15 residues. CDR1 SGDLS and CDR2 YYNGEE come from the germline V gene. Trimming left V 3 bases short and J 3 bases short, with 14 bases between. CDR3: CASSGFSPGTDTQYF. The CDR3 DNA reads TGTGCCAGCAGCGGTTTCTCACCCGGGACAGATACGCAGTATTTT.